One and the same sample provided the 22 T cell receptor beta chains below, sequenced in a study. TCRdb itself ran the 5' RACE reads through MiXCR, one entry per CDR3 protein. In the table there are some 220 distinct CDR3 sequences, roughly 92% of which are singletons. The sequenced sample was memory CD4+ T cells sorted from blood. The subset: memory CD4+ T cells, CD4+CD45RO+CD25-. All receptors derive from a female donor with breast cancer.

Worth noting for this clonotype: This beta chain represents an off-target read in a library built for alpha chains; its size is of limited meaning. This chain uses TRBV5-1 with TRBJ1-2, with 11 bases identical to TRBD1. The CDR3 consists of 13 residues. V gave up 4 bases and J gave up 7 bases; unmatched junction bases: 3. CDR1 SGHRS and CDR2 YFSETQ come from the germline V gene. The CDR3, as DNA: TGCGCCAGCAGCGGGGGACAGGGGGGTGGCTACACCTTC. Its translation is CASSGGQGGGYTF. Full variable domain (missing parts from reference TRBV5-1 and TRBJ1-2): KAGVTQTPRYLIKTRGQQVTLSCSPISGHRSVSWYQQTPGQGLQFLFEYFSETQRNKGNFPGRFSGRQFSNSRSEMNVSTLELGDSALYLCASSGGQGGGYTFGSGTRLTVV.

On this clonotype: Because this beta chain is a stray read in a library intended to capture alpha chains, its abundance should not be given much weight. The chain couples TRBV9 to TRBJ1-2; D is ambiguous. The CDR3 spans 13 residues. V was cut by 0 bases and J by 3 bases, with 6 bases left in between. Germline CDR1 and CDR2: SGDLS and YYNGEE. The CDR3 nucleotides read TGTGCCAGCAGCGTAGATGGGGACTATGGCTACACCTTC. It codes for CASSVDGDYGYTF. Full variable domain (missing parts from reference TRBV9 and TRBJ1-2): DSGVTQTPKHLITATGQRVTLRCSPRSGDLSVYWYQQSLDQGLQFLIQYYNGEERAKGNILERFSAQQFPDLHSELNLSSLELGDSALYFCASSVDGDYGYTFGSGTRLTVV.

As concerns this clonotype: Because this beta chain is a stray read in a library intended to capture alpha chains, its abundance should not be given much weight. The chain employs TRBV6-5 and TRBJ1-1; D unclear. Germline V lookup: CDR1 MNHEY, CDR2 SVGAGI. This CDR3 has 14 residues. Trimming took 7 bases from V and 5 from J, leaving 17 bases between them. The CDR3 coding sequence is TGTGCCAGCACCAACTCAGGAGGAGAGACTGAAGCTTTCTTT. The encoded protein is CASTNSGGETEAFF.

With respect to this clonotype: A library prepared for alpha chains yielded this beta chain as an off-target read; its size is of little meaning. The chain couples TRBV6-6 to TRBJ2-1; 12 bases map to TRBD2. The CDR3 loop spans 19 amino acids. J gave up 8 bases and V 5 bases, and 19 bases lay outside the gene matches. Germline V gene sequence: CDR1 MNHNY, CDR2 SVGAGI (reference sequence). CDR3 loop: CASSPRWLAGGPLIHEQFF. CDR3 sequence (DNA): TGTGCCAGCAGTCCCCGATGGCTAGCGGGAGGGCCGTTAATCCATGAGCAGTTCTTC.

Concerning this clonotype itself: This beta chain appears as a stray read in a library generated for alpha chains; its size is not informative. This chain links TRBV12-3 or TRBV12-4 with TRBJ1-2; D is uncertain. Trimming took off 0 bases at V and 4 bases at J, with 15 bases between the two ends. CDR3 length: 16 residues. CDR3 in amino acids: CASSLAGRSKTYGYTF. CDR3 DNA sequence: TGTGCCAGCAGTTTAGCGGGCCGCTCGAAGACCTATGGCTACACCTTC.

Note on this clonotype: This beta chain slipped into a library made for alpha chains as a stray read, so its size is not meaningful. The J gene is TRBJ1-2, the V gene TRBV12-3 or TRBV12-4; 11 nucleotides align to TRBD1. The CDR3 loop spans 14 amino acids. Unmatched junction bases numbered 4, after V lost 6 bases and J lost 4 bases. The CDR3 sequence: CASSRTGGGYGYTF. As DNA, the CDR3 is TGTGCCAGCAGCCGGACAGGGGGCGGCTATGGCTACACCTTC.

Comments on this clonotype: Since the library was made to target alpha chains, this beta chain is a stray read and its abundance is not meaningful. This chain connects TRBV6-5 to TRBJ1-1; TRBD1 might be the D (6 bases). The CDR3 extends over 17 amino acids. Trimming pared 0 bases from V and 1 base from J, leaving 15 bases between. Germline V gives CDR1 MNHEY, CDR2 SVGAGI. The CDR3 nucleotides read TGTGCCAGCAGTTACTCGAATGCCGGGACACAGAACACTGAAGCTTTCTTT. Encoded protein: CASSYSNAGTQNTEAFF.

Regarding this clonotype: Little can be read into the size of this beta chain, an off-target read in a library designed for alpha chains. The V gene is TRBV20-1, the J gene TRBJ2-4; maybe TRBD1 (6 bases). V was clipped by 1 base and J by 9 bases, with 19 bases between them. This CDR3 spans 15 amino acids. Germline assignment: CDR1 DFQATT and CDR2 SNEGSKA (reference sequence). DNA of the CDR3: TGCAGTGCTAGAGCCCGGTCGGCAGGGGCTAGCATTCAGTACTTC. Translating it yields CSARARSAGASIQYF.

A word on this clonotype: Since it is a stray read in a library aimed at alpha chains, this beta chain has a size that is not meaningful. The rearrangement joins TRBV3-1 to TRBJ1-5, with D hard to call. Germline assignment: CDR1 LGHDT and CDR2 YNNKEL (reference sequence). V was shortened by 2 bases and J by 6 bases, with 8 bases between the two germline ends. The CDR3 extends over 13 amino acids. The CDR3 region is CASSQRDGQPQHF. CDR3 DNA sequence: TGTGCCAGCAGCCAACGCGATGGTCAGCCCCAGCATTTT.

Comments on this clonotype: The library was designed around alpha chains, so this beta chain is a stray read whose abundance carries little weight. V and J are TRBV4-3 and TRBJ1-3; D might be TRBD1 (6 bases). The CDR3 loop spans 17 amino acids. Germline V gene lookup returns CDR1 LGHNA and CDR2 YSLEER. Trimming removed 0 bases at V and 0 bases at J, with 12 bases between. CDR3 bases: TGCGCCAGCAGCCAAGAGCACAGGGTCAACTCTGGAAACACCATATATTTT. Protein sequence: CASSQEHRVNSGNTIYF.

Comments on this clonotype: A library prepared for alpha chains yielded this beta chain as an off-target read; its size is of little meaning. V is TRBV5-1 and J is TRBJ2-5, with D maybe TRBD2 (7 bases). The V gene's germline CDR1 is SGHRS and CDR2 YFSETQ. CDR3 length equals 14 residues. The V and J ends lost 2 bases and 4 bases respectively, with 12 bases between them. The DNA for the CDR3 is TGCGCCAGCAGCTTTGCGGGGGCGGGAGAGACCCAGTACTTC. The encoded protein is CASSFAGAGETQYF.

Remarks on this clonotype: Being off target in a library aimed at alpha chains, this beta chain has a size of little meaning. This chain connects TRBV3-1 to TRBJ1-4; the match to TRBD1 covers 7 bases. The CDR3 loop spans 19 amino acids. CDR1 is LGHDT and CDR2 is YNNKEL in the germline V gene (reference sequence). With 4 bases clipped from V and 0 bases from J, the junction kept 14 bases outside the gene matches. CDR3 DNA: TGTGCCAGCAGCCTGGACAGGCCCCAAGAGGCTGCAACTAATGAAAAACTGTTTTTT. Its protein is CASSLDRPQEAATNEKLFF.

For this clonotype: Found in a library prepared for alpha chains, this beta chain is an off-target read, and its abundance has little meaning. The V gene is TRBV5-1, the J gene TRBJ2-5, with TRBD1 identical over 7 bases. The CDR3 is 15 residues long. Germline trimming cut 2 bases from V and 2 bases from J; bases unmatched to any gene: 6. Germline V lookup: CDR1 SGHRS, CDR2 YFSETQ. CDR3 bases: TGCGCCAGCAGCTTAACAGGGGCGTCGCAAGAGACCCAGTACTTC. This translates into CASSLTGASQETQYF.

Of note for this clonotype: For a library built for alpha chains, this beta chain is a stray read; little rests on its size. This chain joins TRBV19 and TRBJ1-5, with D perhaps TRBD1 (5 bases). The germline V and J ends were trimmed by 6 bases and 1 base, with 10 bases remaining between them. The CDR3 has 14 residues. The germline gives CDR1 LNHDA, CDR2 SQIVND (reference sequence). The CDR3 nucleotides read TGTGCCAGTAGGGGGGGGGTGAGCAATCAGCCCCAGCATTTT. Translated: CASRGGVSNQPQHF.

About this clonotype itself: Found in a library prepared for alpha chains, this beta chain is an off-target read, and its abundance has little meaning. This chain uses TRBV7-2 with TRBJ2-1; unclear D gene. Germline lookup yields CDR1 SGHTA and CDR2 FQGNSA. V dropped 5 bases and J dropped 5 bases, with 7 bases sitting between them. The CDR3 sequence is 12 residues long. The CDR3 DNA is TGTGCCAGCAGCACACGGGACAATGAGCAGTTCTTC. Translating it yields CASSTRDNEQFF. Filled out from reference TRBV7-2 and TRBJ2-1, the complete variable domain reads GAGVSQSPSNKVTEKGKDVELRCDPISGHTALYWYRQSLGQGLEFLIYFQGNSAPDKSGLPSDRFSAERTGGSVSTLTIQRTQQEDSAVYLCASSTRDNEQFFGPGTRLTVL.

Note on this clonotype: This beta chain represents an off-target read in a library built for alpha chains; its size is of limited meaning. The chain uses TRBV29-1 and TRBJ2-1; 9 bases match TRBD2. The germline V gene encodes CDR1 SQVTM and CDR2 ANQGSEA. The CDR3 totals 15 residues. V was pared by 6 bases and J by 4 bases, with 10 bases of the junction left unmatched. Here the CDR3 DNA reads TGCAGCGTGTCAGCCTCGGCGGGAGGGTACAATGAGCAGTTCTTC. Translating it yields CSVSASAGGYNEQFF.

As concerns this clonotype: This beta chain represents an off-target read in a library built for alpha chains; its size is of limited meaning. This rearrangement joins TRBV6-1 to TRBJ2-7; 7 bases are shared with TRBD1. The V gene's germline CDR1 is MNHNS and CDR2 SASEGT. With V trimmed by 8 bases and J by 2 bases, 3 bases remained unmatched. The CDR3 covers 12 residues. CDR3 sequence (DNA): TGTGCCAGCTGGGACAGAGCCTACGAGCAGTACTTC. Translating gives CASWDRAYEQYF.

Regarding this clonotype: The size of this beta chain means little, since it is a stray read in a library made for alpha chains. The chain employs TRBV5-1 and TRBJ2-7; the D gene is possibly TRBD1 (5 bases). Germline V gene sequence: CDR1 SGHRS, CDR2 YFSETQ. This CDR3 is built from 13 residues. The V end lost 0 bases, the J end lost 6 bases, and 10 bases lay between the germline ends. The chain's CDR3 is CASSLDRYGEQYF. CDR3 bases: TGCGCCAGCAGCTTGGACAGGTATGGCGAGCAGTACTTC.

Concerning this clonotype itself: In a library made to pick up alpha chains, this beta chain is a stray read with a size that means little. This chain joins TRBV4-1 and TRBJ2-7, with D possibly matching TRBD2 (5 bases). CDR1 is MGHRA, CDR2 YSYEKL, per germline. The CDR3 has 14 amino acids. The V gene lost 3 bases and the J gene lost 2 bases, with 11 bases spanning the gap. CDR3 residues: CASSQVDGTYEQYF. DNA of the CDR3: TGCGCCAGCAGCCAGGTGGACGGGACCTACGAGCAGTACTTC.

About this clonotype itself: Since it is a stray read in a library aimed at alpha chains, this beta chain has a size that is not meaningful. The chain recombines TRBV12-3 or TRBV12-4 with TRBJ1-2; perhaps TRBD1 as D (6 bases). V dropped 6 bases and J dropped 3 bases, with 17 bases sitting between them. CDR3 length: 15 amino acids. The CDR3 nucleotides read TGTGCCAGCAGCACGTTGGGGGGCGCTCACTATGGCTACACCTTC. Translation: CASSTLGGAHYGYTF.

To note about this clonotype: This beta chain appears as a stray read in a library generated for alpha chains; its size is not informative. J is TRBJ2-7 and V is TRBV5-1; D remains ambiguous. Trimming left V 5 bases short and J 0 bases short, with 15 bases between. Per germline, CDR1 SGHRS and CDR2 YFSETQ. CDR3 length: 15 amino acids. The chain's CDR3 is CASSPDGRTSYEQYF. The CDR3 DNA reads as TGCGCCAGCAGTCCTGACGGTAGAACCTCCTACGAGCAGTACTTC.

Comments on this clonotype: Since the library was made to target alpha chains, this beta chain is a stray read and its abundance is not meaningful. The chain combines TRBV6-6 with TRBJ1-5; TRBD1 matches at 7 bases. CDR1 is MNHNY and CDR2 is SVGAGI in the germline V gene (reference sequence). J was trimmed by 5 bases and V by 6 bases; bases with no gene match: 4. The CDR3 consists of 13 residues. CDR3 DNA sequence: TGTGCCAGCAGCCCCGACAGGGATCAGCCCCAGCATTTT. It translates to CASSPDRDQPQHF.